Described below is a single TCR beta chain sequence and its context. This clonotype occurred many times. The antigen it binds to is not known. Base qualities were left out, and no much larger clone turns up one base away. The data were produced on an Illumina HiSeq 2500. Quantitative 5'-RACE with molecular barcodes was used to prepare TCR beta libraries. The paper's processing steps were these. Disease-linked TCR variants were identified with a new computational method built on a probabilistic model of VDJ rearrangement. The public sequencing data were trimmed at Q25 with fastp and processed into clonotypes with MiXCR by TCRdb, which kept only in-frame beta chains. Rows matching on CDR3 protein sequence are summarized as one entry with the most common DNA and genes. None of the V and J calls come from the authors' own analysis; TCRdb made them. Recorded for this sample are around 5,700 distinct CDR3 sequences; approximately 2.1% of them occurred a single time. The top ten hold approximately 55% of the sample.

This sample was taken from a study of CD8 T cells in ankylosing spondylitis (dated by TCRdb to about 2017). In the study overall: The study set out to find disease-linked TCR variants by profiling T cell receptor beta repertoires in ankylosing spondylitis patients and healthy donors. In total, the full study cohort was made up of roughly 110 healthy donors and more than 20 ankylosing spondylitis patients. Peripheral blood samples were taken, and synovial fluid was additionally collected from ankylosing spondylitis patients.

The investigation overall reported the following: A TCR beta motif of about eight highly homologous amino acid variants appeared characteristic of blood from ankylosing spondylitis patients. In peripheral blood, the disease-linked clones were found at relatively low frequencies and had a CD8+ phenotype. Significant enrichment of the disease-linked clones was reported in matched synovial fluid samples from ankylosing spondylitis patients. Some of the motif variants had been reported before in the synovial fluid and blood of reactive arthritis patients, a finding that suggests common disease-initiation mechanisms.

CDR1 SGDLS and CDR2 YYNGEE are derived from the germline V gene. V and J are truncated by 5 bases and 1 base respectively, leaving an intervening sequence of 12 bases. From cysteine to phenylalanine, the CDR3 is 15 amino acids long. The entry retains the CDR3 DNA only, 45 bases that are in frame from base 1. Sequenced: blood, either unsorted or a sorted T cell fraction (not recorded which). The receptor was isolated from a male donor with ankylosing spondylitis or in good health (not recorded which). Recombination connected TRBV9 to TRBJ2-2; the D gene cannot be resolved reliably. The CDR3 sequence is CASRNNQENTGELFF. The DNA sequence reads TGTGCCAGCAGAAACAATCAGGAGAACACCGGGGAGCTGTTTTTT.